This TCR beta chain derives from a study of T cell changes during pregnancy in multiple sclerosis. V gave up 1 base and J gave up 1 base, with 4 bases separating them. Germline CDR1 GTSNPN, CDR2 SVGIG (reference sequence). The CDR3 extends over 13 amino acids. Produced via immunoSEQ multiplex PCR; TCRdb's table is partial and in-frame only. The sample consists of about 70,000 clones, approximately 91% of them appearing once. Sample: peripheral blood, taken in the first trimester of pregnancy. The chain has TRBV30 and TRBJ2-2; no firm D call. This TCR was sampled from a female donor with multiple sclerosis, enrolled in a pregnancy study. The CDR3 sequence: CAWSEQNTGELFF. CDR3 nucleotides: TGTGCCTGGAGTGAGCAGAACACCGGGGAGCTGTTTTTT.